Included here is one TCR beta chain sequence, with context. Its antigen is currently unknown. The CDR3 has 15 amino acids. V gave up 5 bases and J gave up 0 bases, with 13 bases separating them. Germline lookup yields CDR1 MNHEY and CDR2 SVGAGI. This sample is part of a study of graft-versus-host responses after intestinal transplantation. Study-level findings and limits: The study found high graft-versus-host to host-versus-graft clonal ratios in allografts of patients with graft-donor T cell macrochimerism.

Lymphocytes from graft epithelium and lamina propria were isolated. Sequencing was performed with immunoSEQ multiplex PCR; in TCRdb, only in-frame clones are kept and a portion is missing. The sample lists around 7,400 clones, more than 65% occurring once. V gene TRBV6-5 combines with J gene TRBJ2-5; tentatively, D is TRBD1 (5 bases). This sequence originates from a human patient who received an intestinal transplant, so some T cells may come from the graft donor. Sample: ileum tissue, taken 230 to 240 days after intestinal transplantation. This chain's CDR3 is CASSGGAGYQETQYF. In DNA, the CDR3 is TGTGCCAGCAGTGGTGGGGCAGGATACCAAGAGACCCAGTACTTC.